What follows are 21 T cell receptor beta chains derived from one specimen sequenced in a study of molecular identifiers for immune sequencing clone quantification. TCRdb independently ran MiXCR on the PCR reads; one entry per CDR3 protein. Seen here are about half a million distinct CDR3 sequences, 25% observed once, and the top ten hold roughly 0.79%. The sequenced material came from naive CD8+ T cells from blood, with Jurkat cell RNA spiked in. The subset denotes: FACS-sorted CD8+CD4-CCR7+CD45RA+ naive T cells. These receptors all stem from a human donor in good health. Some libraries in this study had Jurkat cell RNA spiked in.

This clonotype was observed many times. The rearrangement links TRBV4-3 to TRBJ1-1; 8 positions agree with TRBD1. Germline V gene sequence: CDR1 LGHNA, CDR2 YSLEER. This CDR3 is built from 16 residues. The ends lost 2 bases at V and 2 bases at J; junction bases unmatched: 7. DNA for the CDR3: TGCGCCAGCAGCCAACTAACAGGGGGATCCAACACTGAAGCTTTCTTT. Protein product: CASSQLTGGSNTEAFF.

At least ten counts were recorded for this clonotype. CDR3 sequence (DNA): TGTGCCACCAGAGGATCGAGTCTCTTTCAGTACTTC. Amino acids: CATRGSSLFQYF. V and J are TRBV15 and TRBJ2-4; no definite D call. Germline CDR1 LNHNV, CDR2 YYDKDF (reference sequence). The CDR3 extends over 12 amino acids. The V and J ends lost 6 bases and 11 bases respectively, with 14 bases between them.

Remarks on this clonotype: A much larger clone lies a single base off, so this may be a read error. This rearrangement joins TRBV7-9 to TRBJ2-7; 8 positions match TRBD1. There are 13 residues in the CDR3. Germline assignment: CDR1 SEHNR and CDR2 FQNEAQ (reference sequence). The CDR3 reads CASSPTGGWEQSF. The CDR3 nucleotides are TGTGCCAGCAGCCCCACAGGGGGATGGGAGCAGTCCTTC.

The chain links TRBV20-1 to TRBJ2-1; TRBD1 matches at 7 bases. CDR1 and CDR2 (germline): DFQATT, SNEGSKA (reference sequence). After removal of 6 bases from V and 4 bases from J, the junction contained 12 bases not matched to a gene. CDR3 size: 15 residues. The CDR3 protein is CSAQGTGTEYNEQFF. In nucleotides, the CDR3 is TGCAGTGCACAGGGGACGGGAACGGAATACAATGAGCAGTTCTTC.

The rearrangement joins TRBV19 to TRBJ2-7; D gene ambiguous. V lost 3 bases and J lost 2, with 8 bases in between. Germline V gene lookup returns CDR1 LNHDA and CDR2 SQIVND (reference sequence). The CDR3 has 13 residues. The CDR3 sequence is CASSIDGTYEQYF. In DNA, the CDR3 is TGTGCCAGTAGTATCGATGGGACCTACGAGCAGTACTTC. Drawing the rest from reference TRBV19 and TRBJ2-7, the complete variable domain is DGGITQSPKYLFRKEGQNVTLSCEQNLNHDAMYWYRQDPGQGLRLIYYSQIVNDFQKGDIAEGYSVSREKKESFPLTVTSAQKNPTAFYLCASSIDGTYEQYFGPGTRLTVT.

Details on this clonotype: The junction does not match germline at one end; this may be a read error. The rearrangement links TRBV11-2 to TRBJ1-2; D is unclear. Germline assignment: CDR1 SGHAT and CDR2 FQNNGV. The CDR3 covers 16 residues. The DNA of the CDR3 is TGCGCCAGCAGCTTAGATAATCCCGGGGTTAACCATGGCTACACCTTC. As protein: CASSLDNPGVNHGYTF.

In regard to this clonotype: This clone may be a read error of a much larger clone one base away. J is TRBJ2-3 and V is TRBV12-3 or TRBV12-4; TRBD1 is a possible D gene (6 bases). This CDR3 comprises 15 residues. CDR3 sequence: CTSIQTGINTDTQYF. CDR3 coding DNA: TGTACCAGCATCCAGACAGGAATAAACACAGATACGCAGTATTTT.

The J gene is TRBJ2-1, the V gene TRBV6-2 or TRBV6-3; TRBD2 matches at 10 bases. V lost 3 bases and J lost 12; bases outside the gene matches: 5. CDR1 and CDR2 (germline): MNHEY, SVGEGT. This CDR3 is built from 13 residues. The CDR3 here is CASSYRAGGAQFF. The CDR3 nucleotides read TGTGCCAGCAGTTATAGAGCGGGAGGGGCGCAGTTCTTC.

This clonotype was seen a few times. V is TRBV11-2 and J is TRBJ2-7; 10 nucleotides align to TRBD1. The J segment lost 5 bases and the V segment lost 4 bases, leaving 5 bases of the junction unmatched. Germline V gives CDR1 SGHAT, CDR2 FQNNGV. The CDR3 has 14 residues. Written as DNA, the CDR3 is TGTGCCAGCAGCTCGCGGGACAGGGGTAACGAGCAGTACTTC. It specifies CASSSRDRGNEQYF.

This clonotype appeared a few times. The chain employs TRBV20-1 and TRBJ2-1; D perhaps matches TRBD2 (5 bases). The CDR3 runs 17 residues. V was pared by 3 bases and J by 7 bases, with 25 bases between. CDR1 is DFQATT, CDR2 SNEGSKA, per germline (reference sequence). Here the CDR3 DNA reads TGCAGTGCTAGGCCGGTTTTGTCGGGCCCGGGGAAGAATGAGCAGTTCTTC. It codes for CSARPVLSGPGKNEQFF.

This clonotype was recorded many times. The V call is TRBV6-5, the J call TRBJ1-4; D might be TRBD1 (6 bases). Trimming removed 2 bases from V and 3 bases from J, with 10 bases in between. Germline V gene lookup returns CDR1 MNHEY and CDR2 SVGAGI. The CDR3 totals 15 residues. CDR3 residues: CASSYRPGANEKLFF. CDR3 nucleotide sequence: TGTGCCAGCAGTTACCGGCCAGGGGCTAATGAAAAACTGTTTTTT.

A word on this clonotype: The junction departs from the called germline gene at one end, perhaps through a read error. The CDR3 spells CASRHGRTPGAHVLTF. The CDR3 DNA reads as TGTGCCAGCAGACACGGAAGGACACCTGGGGCCCACGTCCTGACTTTC. V and J are TRBV6-2 or TRBV6-3 and TRBJ2-6, with D perhaps matching TRBD1 (5 bases). Germline V CDR1 and CDR2: MNHEY, SVGEGT. The CDR3 totals 16 residues.

V gene TRBV7-9 combines with J gene TRBJ2-1, with D perhaps assigned TRBD1 or TRBD2 (5 bases each). Trimming pared 1 base from V and 2 bases from J, leaving 12 bases between. The CDR3 runs to 16 residues. CDR1 SEHNR and CDR2 FQNEAQ come from the germline V gene (reference sequence). The CDR3 is CASSLGTGTAYNEQFF. CDR3 DNA sequence: TGTGCCAGCAGCTTAGGGACCGGGACGGCCTACAATGAGCAGTTCTTC. The whole variable domain, remainder taken from reference TRBV7-9 and TRBJ2-1, is DTGVSQNPRHKITKRGQNVTFRCDPISEHNRLYWYRQTLGQGPEFLTYFQNEAQLEKSRLLSDRFSAERPKGSFSTLEIQRTEQGDSAMYLCASSLGTGTAYNEQFFGPGTRLTVL.

In its sample, this clonotype was seen many times. V usage is TRBV30 and J usage is TRBJ2-7; 12 bases map to TRBD2. The CDR3 is 15 amino acids. V was clipped by 0 bases and J by 5 bases; unmatched bases: 5. The germline gives CDR1 GTSNPN, CDR2 SVGIG (reference sequence). In nucleotides, the CDR3 is TGTGCCTGGAGTGTATATGGACTAGCGGGGAACGAGCAGTACTTC. As protein: CAWSVYGLAGNEQYF.

This clonotype was counted between two and nine times. The genes are TRBV5-5 and TRBJ2-1; the D gene could be TRBD1 or TRBD2 (6 bases each). Germline V gene data show CDR1 as SGHKS and CDR2 as YYEKEE (reference sequence). V was pared by 0 bases and J by 6 bases, with 13 bases between. The CDR3 contains 15 residues. For the CDR3, the DNA is TGTGCCAGCAGCTTGGGAGGGGGGCTCCGCAATGAGCAGTTCTTC. It translates to CASSLGGGLRNEQFF.

The rearrangement uses TRBV6-5 and TRBJ1-1; unclear D gene. In germline, CDR1 is MNHEY, CDR2 SVGAGI. The V end was cut by 2 bases, the J end by 1 base, with 11 bases between. This CDR3 is built from 15 residues. CDR3 sequence reads: CASSYTVSQNTEAFF. DNA of the CDR3: TGTGCCAGCAGTTACACGGTCAGCCAGAACACTGAAGCTTTCTTT.

This clonotype was recorded a few times. V is TRBV12-3 or TRBV12-4 and J is TRBJ1-6; D ambiguous. The CDR3 consists of 13 residues. V lost 4 bases and J lost 7, with 8 bases in between. This CDR3 reads CASSSGRNSPLHF. CDR3 DNA: TGTGCCAGCAGTTCTGGGAGAAATTCACCCCTCCACTTT.

This clonotype was observed at least ten times. The chain uses TRBV27 and TRBJ1-1, with 12 bases lining up with TRBD1. CDR1 and CDR2 (germline): MNHEY, SMNVEV (reference sequence). This CDR3 has 18 amino acids. The V and J ends lost 0 bases and 4 bases, in that order; junction bases with no gene match: 9. CDR3 coding DNA: TGTGCCAGCAGTTTATCCCTCGGGACAGGGGGCAGAGGCACTGAAGCTTTCTTT. Its protein product is CASSLSLGTGGRGTEAFF.

This clonotype was seen a handful of times. This sequence joins TRBV4-1 and TRBJ2-3; 9 bases align to TRBD2. CDR1 is MGHRA and CDR2 is YSYEKL in the germline V gene. The CDR3 contains 18 residues. V lost 1 base, J lost 0 bases, and 8 bases stayed unmatched. In DNA form, the CDR3 reads TGCGCCAGCAGCCAAGTACTAGCGGGCCCCTCTAGCACAGATACGCAGTATTTT. It is translated as CASSQVLAGPSSTDTQYF.

The sample holds many counts of this clonotype. The chain joins TRBV29-1 to TRBJ2-3, with 12 bases identical to TRBD2. Germline values: CDR1 SQVTM, CDR2 ANQGSEA. The V segment lost 3 bases and the J segment 0 bases; nucleotides outside the gene matches: 7. CDR3 length: 17 residues. Here the CDR3 reads CSVDDLGTSGSTDTQYF. The CDR3 region has the DNA TGCAGCGTTGATGATTTGGGGACTAGCGGGAGCACAGATACGCAGTATTTT.

This clonotype was counted at least ten times. This chain joins TRBV7-2 and TRBJ2-7; TRBD2 is a possible D gene (7 bases). Germline CDR1 is SGHTA and CDR2 is FQGNSA. V lost 7 bases to trimming and J lost 4 bases, with 26 bases between them. This CDR3 is 17 amino acids long. CDR3 sequence reads: CASNLPLGGGFGYEQYF. CDR3 DNA: TGTGCCAGCAACCTTCCATTAGGGGGGGGCTTTGGGTACGAGCAGTACTTC.